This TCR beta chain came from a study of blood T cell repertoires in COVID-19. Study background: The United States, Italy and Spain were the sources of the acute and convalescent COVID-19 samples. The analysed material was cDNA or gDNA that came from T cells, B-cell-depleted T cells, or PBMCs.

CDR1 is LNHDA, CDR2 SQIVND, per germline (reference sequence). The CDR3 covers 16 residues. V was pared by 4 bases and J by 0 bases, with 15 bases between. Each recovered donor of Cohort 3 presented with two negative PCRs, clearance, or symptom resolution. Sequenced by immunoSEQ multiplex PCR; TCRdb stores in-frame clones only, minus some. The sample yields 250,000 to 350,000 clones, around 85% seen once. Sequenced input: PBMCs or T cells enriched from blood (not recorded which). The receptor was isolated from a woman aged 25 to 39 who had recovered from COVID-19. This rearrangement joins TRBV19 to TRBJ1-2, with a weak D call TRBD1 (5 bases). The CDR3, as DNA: TGTGCCAGTAGTACGCTTACAGGCTACGCTAACTATGGCTACACCTTC. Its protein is CASSTLTGYANYGYTF.